Below, one T cell receptor beta chain is given with its context. Its specificity is unknown. These data belong to a study of HIV-infected children after antiretroviral therapy interruption. Study details: Weeks 0, 48 and 150 were sampled under continuous treatment. Study-wide points: Naive CD4+ CDR3 sharing between time points fell after interruption began.

Treatment specified: PENTA 11 planned treatment interruption arm or continuous ART arm. The TCR library was built from RNA with a 3' RACE protocol and unique molecular identifiers. TCRdb recomputed calls from the 3' RACE reads with MiXCR, one row per CDR3 protein. The table includes 40,000 to 55,000 distinct CDR3 sequences, around 4% detected once. V was clipped by 5 bases and J by 8 bases, with 10 bases between them. This CDR3 is 12 amino acids long. CDR1 is MNHNY and CDR2 is SVGAGI in the germline V gene (reference sequence). This TCR was sampled from a pool of human donors with HIV. The genes are TRBV6-6 and TRBJ2-1; D remains unclear. The source was CD45RA+ CD4+ T cells from PBMCs, pooled from several time points, collected from a donor given antiretroviral therapy, either interrupted or continuous. Described subset: naive CD4+ CD45RA+ CD45RO- T cells. The CDR3 loop is CASSRLGDEQFF. Written as DNA, the CDR3 is TGTGCCAGCAGTCGGCTCGGCGATGAGCAGTTCTTC.